This is a list of T cell receptor beta chains from one sample in a study of blood T cell repertoires in COVID-19. TCRdb's table, derived via immunoSEQ multiplex PCR, lists solely in-frame clones and lacks some. The table shows about 100,000 clones, with roughly 88% occurring only once. Source material: peripheral blood. The receptors shown here come from a woman of 80 years or more with acute or convalescent COVID-19. CDR3s include the opening cysteine and the closing phenylalanine or tryptophan. Each record gives: J gene, D gene, V gene, clone size, CDR3 protein, CDR3 DNA. The D gene is left open where the match is weak. Some rows have no size entry. The others give once, few or many, or a class for an expanded clone.

TRBJ2-5 | TRBD2 | TRBV5-1 | . | CASSRGLVIETQYF | TGCGCCAGCAGCCGTGGACTAGTAATCGAGACCCAGTACTTC
TRBJ1-5 | . | TRBV18 | . | CASSPGAANQPQHF | TGTGCCAGCTCACCTGGAGCGGCGAATCAGCCCCAGCATTTT
TRBJ2-5 | . | TRBV24-1 | . | CATSASGLIGGTQYF | TGTGCCACCAGTGCCTCGGGACTTATTGGGGGGACCCAGTACTTC
TRBJ2-7 | . | TRBV18 | few | CASSREEIYEQYF | TGTGCCAGCTCACGGGAGGAAATCTACGAGCAGTACTTC
TRBJ1-1 | . | TRBV11-2 | . | CASSLGRASEAFF | TGTGCCAGCAGCTTAGGCAGGGCGAGTGAAGCTTTCTTT
TRBJ1-5 | TRBD1 | TRBV19 | once | CASSIGVRDSRYQPQHF | TGTGCCAGTAGTATAGGAGTCCGGGACAGCCGCTATCAGCCCCAGCATTTT
TRBJ1-2 | TRBD1 | TRBV28 | . | CASKDGQGVHGYTF | TGTGCCAGCAAGGACGGACAGGGAGTCCATGGCTACACCTTC
TRBJ2-5 | TRBD1 | TRBV7-3 | once | CASSQTGAAEETQYF | TGTGCCAGCAGCCAAACAGGGGCGGCGGAGGAGACCCAGTACTTC
TRBJ1-2 | TRBD1 | TRBV27 | . | CASRLSDRGNYGYTF | TGTGCCAGCAGGTTATCCGACAGGGGGAACTATGGCTACACCTTC
TRBJ1-5 | . | TRBV27 | . | CASSLTVNNQPQHF | TGTGCCAGCAGTCTGACAGTAAACAATCAGCCCCAGCATTTT
TRBJ2-2 | TRBD2 | TRBV4-2 | . | CASSQGTGTSGRNTGELFF | TGTGCCAGCAGCCAAGGTACCGGGACTAGCGGGAGGAACACCGGGGAGCTGTTTTTT
TRBJ1-1 | TRBD1 | TRBV5-1 | few | CASSLDRQGGEAFF | TGCGCCAGCAGCTTGGACCGACAGGGGGGCGAAGCTTTCTTT
TRBJ1-4 | . | TRBV12-2 | once | CASRLTGVNEKLFF | TGTGCAAGTCGCTTGACAGGGGTTAATGAAAAACTGTTTTTT
TRBJ1-2 | . | TRBV5-5 | . | CASSPIPQGAIWGYTF | TGTGCCAGCAGCCCAATTCCCCAGGGCGCGATTTGGGGCTACACCTTC
TRBJ1-5 | TRBD1 | TRBV18 | . | CASSPQRPGGFNQPQHF | TGTGCCAGCTCACCACAACGTCCAGGGGGCTTCAATCAGCCCCAGCATTTT
TRBJ1-3 | TRBD1 | TRBV5-1 | . | CASSSTPGTGLF | TGCGCCAGCAGCTCAACACCCGGGACAGGTCTTTTC
TRBJ2-4 | . | TRBV4-2 | . | CASSQVVGENIQYF | TGTGCCAGCAGCCAAGTGGTAGGGGAAAACATTCAGTACTTC
TRBJ1-1 | TRBD1 | TRBV5-1 | . | CASGGQGGTEAFF | TGCGCCAGCGGAGGACAGGGCGGCACTGAAGCTTTCTTT
TRBJ2-1 | TRBD2 | TRBV5-4 | . | CASRPAGAGYNEQFF | TGTGCCAGCAGACCAGCGGGGGCTGGATACAATGAGCAGTTCTTC
TRBJ2-7 | TRBD1 | TRBV7-2 | . | CASSLGGQIYEQYF | TGTGCCAGCAGCTTAGGGGGACAGATCTACGAGCAGTACTTC
TRBJ2-3 | . | TRBV28 | . | CASSLVGSGTDTQYF | TGTGCCAGCAGTTTAGTGGGGAGCGGCACAGATACGCAGTATTTT
TRBJ2-1 | TRBD2 | TRBV11-3 | . | CASSSAGGPSINNEQFF | TGTGCCAGCAGCTCTGCGGGAGGGCCCTCAATAAACAATGAGCAGTTCTTC
TRBJ1-6 | . | TRBV30 | . | CAWSSAGGSPLHF | TGTGCCTGGAGTTCGGCGGGCGGTTCACCCCTCCACTTT
TRBJ1-1 | . | TRBV6-5 | . | CASSYSHGGLTEAFF | TGTGCCAGCAGTTACTCGCATGGAGGACTGACTGAAGCTTTCTTT
TRBJ1-1 | . | TRBV9 | once | CASSVGSVMNTEAFF | TGTGCCAGCAGCGTAGGCTCAGTAATGAACACTGAAGCTTTCTTT
TRBJ2-3 | TRBD2 | TRBV5-1 | . | CASSPGLAGTDTQYF | TGCGCCAGCAGCCCCGGACTAGCGGGCACAGATACGCAGTATTTT
TRBJ1-5 | . | TRBV6-2/TRBV6-3 | . | CASSTGPQPQHF | TGTGCCAGCAGCACAGGGCCCCAGCCCCAGCATTTT
TRBJ1-1 | . | TRBV28 | . | CASRERQRSPTEAFF | TGTGCCAGCAGGGAGCGACAGAGGTCACCCACTGAAGCTTTCTTT
TRBJ2-5 | . | TRBV19 | . | CASTPASPGETQYF | TGTGCCAGTACCCCGGCTTCCCCGGGGGAGACCCAGTACTTC
TRBJ1-1 | . | TRBV4-1 | once | CASSQVETGNTEAFF | TGCGCCAGCAGCCAAGTGGAGACAGGGAACACTGAAGCTTTCTTT
TRBJ1-1 | . | TRBV4-2 | . | CASSPEGTNLNPIF | TGTGCCAGCAGCCCGGAGGGGACCAACCTAAACCCAATCTTT
TRBJ1-6 | TRBD1 | TRBV7-2 | few | CASSSTGGVRNSPLHF | TGTGCCAGCAGCTCTACAGGGGGCGTACGCAATTCACCCCTCCACTTT
TRBJ1-5 | . | TRBV5-5 | . | CASSLGASPSNQPQHF | TGTGCCAGCAGCTTGGGGGCCTCTCCGAGCAATCAGCCCCAGCATTTT
TRBJ1-6 | TRBD1 | TRBV12-5 | . | CASGYSGTGTSPLHF | TGTGCTAGTGGTTACTCCGGGACAGGGACATCACCCCTCCACTTT
TRBJ2-7 | . | TRBV7-9 | . | CATTSSDSEQYF | TGTGCCACCACCTCTTCTGACAGTGAGCAGTACTTC
TRBJ2-1 | TRBD2 | TRBV24-1 | . | CATSDWLAGGDNEQFF | TGTGCCACCAGTGATTGGCTAGCGGGGGGAGACAATGAGCAGTTCTTC
TRBJ2-7 | . | TRBV7-8 | . | CASRPRSGPSYEQYF | TGTGCCAGCAGACCGAGGTCCGGTCCCTCCTACGAGCAGTACTTC
TRBJ2-7 | TRBD1 | TRBV29-1 | . | CSGQTGYEQYF | TGCAGCGGGCAGACAGGGTACGAGCAGTACTTC
TRBJ1-1 | . | TRBV5-6 | . | CASSLASQGTEAFF | TGTGCCAGCAGCTTGGCCTCACAGGGCACTGAAGCTTTCTTT
TRBJ1-2 | . | TRBV7-8 | . | CASSLGQANYGYTF | TGTGCCAGCAGCTTAGGACAGGCTAACTATGGCTACACCTTC
TRBJ1-6 | TRBD1 | TRBV30 | few | CAWRGQHNSPLHF | TGTGCCTGGAGGGGACAGCATAATTCACCCCTCCACTTT
TRBJ1-1 | . | TRBV11-1 | . | CASSLEASAEAFF | TGTGCCAGCAGCTTAGAGGCGAGCGCTGAAGCTTTCTTT
TRBJ2-1 | TRBD1 | TRBV28 | . | CASSSPTGQYDEQFF | TGTGCCAGCAGTTCACCTACGGGACAGTACGATGAGCAGTTCTTC
TRBJ2-1 | . | TRBV28 | . | CASLEQGPYNEQFF | TGTGCCAGCTTAGAACAGGGACCCTACAATGAGCAGTTCTTC
TRBJ2-2 | TRBD2 | TRBV27 | once | CASSLLMLGLAGGPANTGELFF | TGTGCCAGCAGTTTATTAATGTTGGGACTAGCGGGAGGGCCCGCGAACACCGGGGAGCTGTTTTTT
TRBJ2-5 | TRBD2 | TRBV4-3 | . | CASSQDPAGQETQYF | TGCGCCAGCAGCCAAGACCCAGCGGGGCAAGAGACCCAGTACTTC
TRBJ2-1 | TRBD2 | TRBV3-1/TRBV3-2 | . | CASSQVLGRGVYNEQFF | TGTGCCAGCAGCCAAGTACTGGGGCGGGGGGTCTACAATGAGCAGTTCTTC
TRBJ2-1 | TRBD1 | TRBV6-5 | . | CASSSGGQGNNEQFF | TGTGCCAGCAGTTCTGGGGGACAGGGCAACAATGAGCAGTTCTTC
TRBJ1-4 | . | TRBV5-1 | . | CASSLATGIGEKLFF | TGCGCCAGCAGCTTAGCTACAGGGATTGGTGAAAAACTGTTTTTT
TRBJ2-1 | TRBD1 | TRBV6-5 | . | CASRPTTGDYNEQFF | TGTGCCAGCAGGCCGACCACAGGGGACTACAATGAGCAGTTCTTC
TRBJ1-1 | . | TRBV30 | once | CAWSVATNTEAFF | TGTGCCTGGAGTGTGGCAACGAACACTGAAGCTTTCTTT
TRBJ1-6 | . | TRBV27 | . | CASSSRGQPQPLHF | TGTGCCAGCAGTTCGAGAGGACAGCCCCAGCCCCTCCACTTT
TRBJ1-1 | . | TRBV4-2 | . | CASSQDIGGGRTEAFF | TGTGCCAGCAGCCAAGATATAGGCGGGGGCAGGACTGAAGCTTTCTTT
TRBJ2-7 | TRBD2 | TRBV4-1 | . | CASSLTLAGPSYEQYF | TGCGCCAGCAGCCTCACACTAGCGGGTCCCTCCTACGAGCAGTACTTC
TRBJ1-6 | TRBD1 | TRBV28 | . | CASSPMGQQKLSPLHF | TGTGCCAGCAGTCCGATGGGACAGCAAAAATTATCACCCCTCCACTTT
TRBJ2-5 | TRBD1 | TRBV27 | . | CASSSGQGQETQYF | TGTGCCAGCAGTTCCGGACAGGGTCAGGAGACCCAGTACTTC
TRBJ1-3 | TRBD1 | TRBV6-2/TRBV6-3 | once | CASSYSGQGISGNTIYF | TGTGCCAGCAGTTACTCCGGACAGGGGATCTCTGGAAACACCATATATTTT
TRBJ1-5 | . | TRBV25-1 | . | CASSPIGVNQPQHF | TGTGCCAGCAGTCCTATAGGGGTGAATCAGCCCCAGCATTTT